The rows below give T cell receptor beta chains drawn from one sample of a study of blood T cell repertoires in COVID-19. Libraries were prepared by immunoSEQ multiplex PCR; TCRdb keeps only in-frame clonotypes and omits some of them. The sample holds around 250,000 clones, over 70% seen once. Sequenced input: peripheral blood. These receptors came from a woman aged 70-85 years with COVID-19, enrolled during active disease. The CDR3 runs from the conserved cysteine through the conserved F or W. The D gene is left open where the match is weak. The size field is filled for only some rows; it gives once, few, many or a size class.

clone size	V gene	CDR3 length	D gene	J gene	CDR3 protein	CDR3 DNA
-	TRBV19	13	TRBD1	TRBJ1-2	CASKGQGAQGYTF	TGTGCCAGTAAGGGACAGGGGGCTCAGGGCTACACCTTC
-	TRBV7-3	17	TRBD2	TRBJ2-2	CASSFGGGPPNTGELFF	TGTGCCAGCAGCTTCGGGGGAGGGCCCCCGAACACCGGGGAGCTGTTTTTT
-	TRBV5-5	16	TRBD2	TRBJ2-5	CASSSGLGGPSETQYF	TGTGCCAGCAGCTCGGGATTGGGAGGGCCCTCGGAGACCCAGTACTTC
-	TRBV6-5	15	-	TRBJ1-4	CASSRGNLAGEKLFF	TGTGCCAGCAGTAGGGGGAATCTGGCGGGTGAAAAACTGTTTTTT
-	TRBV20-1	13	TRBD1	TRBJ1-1	CSASGTGGTEAFF	TGCAGTGCGAGTGGTACAGGGGGGACTGAAGCTTTCTTT
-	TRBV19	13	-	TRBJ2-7	CASSSVPTYEQYF	TGTGCCAGTAGTTCCGTTCCAACTTACGAGCAGTACTTC
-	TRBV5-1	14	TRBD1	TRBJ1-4	CASSVDRPNEKLFF	TGCGCCAGCAGCGTGGACAGGCCTAATGAAAAACTGTTTTTT
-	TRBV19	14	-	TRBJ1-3	CASRTGNSGNTIYF	TGTGCCAGTAGGACAGGAAACTCTGGAAACACCATATATTTT
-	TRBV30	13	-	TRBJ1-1	CAWQNERATEAFF	TGTGCCTGGCAAAACGAGAGGGCCACTGAAGCTTTCTTT
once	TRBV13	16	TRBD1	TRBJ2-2	CASSSPGTGNTGELFF	TGTGCCAGCAGCTCTCCCGGGACAGGGAACACCGGGGAGCTGTTTTTT
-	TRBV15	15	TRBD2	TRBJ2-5	CATSRDKARGETQYF	TGTGCCACCAGCAGAGATAAGGCGCGGGGGGAGACCCAGTACTTC
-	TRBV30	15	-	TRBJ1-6	CAWEPLSSYNSPLHF	TGTGCCTGGGAACCTTTGAGCTCCTATAATTCACCCCTCCACTTT
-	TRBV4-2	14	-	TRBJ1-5	CASSQDWSDQPQHF	TGTGCCAGCAGCCAAGATTGGAGTGATCAGCCCCAGCATTTT
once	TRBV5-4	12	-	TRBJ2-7	CASSLVEGEQYF	TGTGCCAGCAGCTTGGTGGAGGGCGAGCAGTACTTC
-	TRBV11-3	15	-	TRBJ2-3	CASSLGDPRGDTQYF	TGTGCCAGCAGCTTAGGCGACCCCAGGGGAGATACGCAGTATTTT
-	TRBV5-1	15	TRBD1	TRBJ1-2	CASSLGDRDAYGYTF	TGCGCCAGCAGCTTGGGGGACAGGGATGCCTATGGCTACACCTTC
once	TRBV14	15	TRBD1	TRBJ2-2	CASSQGQGNTGELFF	TGTGCCAGCAGCCAAGGACAGGGAAACACCGGGGAGCTGTTTTTT
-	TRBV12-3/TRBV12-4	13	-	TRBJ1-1	CASSLGGRYEAFF	TGTGCCAGCAGTTTGGGGGGGAGGTATGAAGCTTTCTTT
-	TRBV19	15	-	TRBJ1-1	CASRLGGGAGSEAFF	TGTGCCAGTAGATTGGGCGGAGGAGCTGGCTCTGAAGCTTTCTTT
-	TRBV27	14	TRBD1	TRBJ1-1	CASRPTGALTEAFF	TGTGCCAGCAGACCTACAGGGGCGCTCACTGAAGCTTTCTTT
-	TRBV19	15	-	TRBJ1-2	CASSRTDTMNYGYTF	TGTGCCAGTAGTCGGACAGACACAATGAACTATGGCTACACCTTC
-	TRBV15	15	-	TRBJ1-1	CATSRDARGNTEAFF	TGTGCCACCAGCAGAGATGCCCGGGGGAACACTGAAGCTTTCTTT
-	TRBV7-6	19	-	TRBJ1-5	CASSLRYRLEGGDNQPQHF	TGTGCCAGCAGCTTAAGGTACCGGCTAGAGGGAGGGGACAATCAGCCCCAGCATTTT
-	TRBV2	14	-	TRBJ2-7	CASRRRRGSYEQYF	TGTGCCAGCCGTCGGCGAAGGGGTTCCTACGAGCAGTACTTC
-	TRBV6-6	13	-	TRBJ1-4	CASSPRVNEKLFF	TGTGCCAGCAGTCCCAGGGTGAACGAAAAACTGTTTTTT
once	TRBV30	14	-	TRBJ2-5	CAWSETGFQETQYF	TGTGCCTGGAGCGAAACAGGATTCCAAGAGACCCAGTACTTC
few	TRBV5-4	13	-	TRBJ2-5	CASSPRVEETQYF	TGTGCCAGCAGCCCCAGGGTTGAAGAGACCCAGTACTTC
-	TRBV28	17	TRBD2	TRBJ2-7	CASSPLGPGTSGIEQYF	TGTGCCAGCAGCCCACTTGGCCCCGGGACTAGCGGGATTGAGCAGTACTTC
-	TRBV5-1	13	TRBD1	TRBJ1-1	CASSLGQGSGAFF	TGCGCCAGCAGCTTGGGACAGGGGAGCGGAGCTTTCTTT
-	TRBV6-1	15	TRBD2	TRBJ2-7	CASSEAPAGAVEQYF	TGTGCCAGCAGTGAAGCGCCAGCGGGAGCGGTCGAGCAGTACTTC
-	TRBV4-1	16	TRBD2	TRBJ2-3	CASSQGVTLGGDTQYF	TGCGCCAGCAGCCAAGGAGTCACGCTCGGGGGGGATACGCAGTATTTT
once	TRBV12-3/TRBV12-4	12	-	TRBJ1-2	CASSSGVGGYTF	TGTGCCAGCAGTTCAGGGGTGGGTGGCTACACCTTC
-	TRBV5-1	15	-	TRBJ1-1	CASSFFQAGGTEAFF	TGCGCCAGCAGCTTTTTCCAGGCGGGAGGAACTGAAGCTTTCTTT
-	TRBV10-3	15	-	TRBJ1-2	CAISDRDTRGNGYTF	TGTGCCATCAGTGACCGGGACACCCGAGGAAATGGCTACACCTTC
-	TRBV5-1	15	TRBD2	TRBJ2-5	CASSLGPAGEETQYF	TGCGCCAGCAGCCTAGGTCCAGCGGGAGAAGAGACCCAGTACTTC
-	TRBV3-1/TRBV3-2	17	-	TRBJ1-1	CASSYTVSSDMNTEAFF	TGTGCCAGCAGCTATACGGTAAGCAGTGACATGAACACTGAAGCTTTCTTT
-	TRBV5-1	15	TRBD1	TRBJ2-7	CASGRPGQGFYEQYF	TGCGCCAGCGGCAGACCGGGACAGGGGTTCTACGAGCAGTACTTC
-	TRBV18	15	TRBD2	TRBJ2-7	CASSPQRTSSHEQYF	TGTGCCAGCTCACCACAAAGGACTAGCTCGCACGAGCAGTACTTC
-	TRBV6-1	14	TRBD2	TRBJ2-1	CASSESGRANEQFF	TGTGCCAGCAGTGAGAGCGGGAGGGCAAATGAGCAGTTCTTC
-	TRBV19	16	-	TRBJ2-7	CASSIDGGYVSYEQYF	TGTGCCAGTAGTATAGATGGGGGCTACGTCTCCTACGAGCAGTACTTC
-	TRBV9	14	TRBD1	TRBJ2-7	CASSYRDRAYEQYF	TGTGCCAGCAGCTACCGGGACAGAGCCTACGAGCAGTACTTC
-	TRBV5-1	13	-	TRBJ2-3	CASSSGSTDTQYF	TGCGCCAGCAGCTCAGGGAGCACAGATACGCAGTATTTT
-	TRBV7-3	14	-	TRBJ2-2	CASSLTQGHGELFF	TGTGCCAGCAGCTTAACGCAGGGCCACGGGGAGCTGTTTTTT
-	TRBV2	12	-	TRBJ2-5	CASRGDQETQYF	TGTGCCAGCAGGGGAGATCAAGAGACCCAGTACTTC
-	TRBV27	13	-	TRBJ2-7	CASKKDSSYEQYF	TGTGCCAGCAAAAAGGACAGTTCCTACGAGCAGTACTTC
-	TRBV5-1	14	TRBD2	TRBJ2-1	CASSSGGSENEQFF	TGCGCCAGCAGCTCCGGCGGGAGTGAAAATGAGCAGTTCTTC
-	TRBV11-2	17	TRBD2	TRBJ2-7	CASSSSGLEAGGYEQYF	TGTGCCAGCAGCTCGTCAGGGTTGGAAGCGGGAGGCTACGAGCAGTACTTC
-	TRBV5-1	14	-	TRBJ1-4	CASSLGLFNEKLFF	TGCGCCAGCAGCTTAGGACTTTTTAATGAAAAACTGTTTTTT
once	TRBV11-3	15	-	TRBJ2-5	CASSSGLLGGETQYF	TGTGCCAGCAGCTCTGGGCTCTTGGGTGGGGAGACCCAGTACTTC
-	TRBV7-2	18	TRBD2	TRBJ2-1	CASSFQGTSGIPHNEQFF	TGTGCCAGCAGCTTTCAGGGGACTAGCGGGATTCCTCACAATGAGCAGTTCTTC
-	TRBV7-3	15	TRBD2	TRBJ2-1	CASSPTGTNNNEQFF	TGTGCCAGCAGCCCAACCGGGACTAACAACAATGAGCAGTTCTTC